The next 25 T cell receptor beta chains were all read from a single sample in a study of shared clonotypes between healthy human individuals. The table came from immunoSEQ multiplex PCR; TCRdb's copy has only in-frame clones and leaves some out. The table includes 600,000 to 750,000 clones, just under 75% detected once. The sample consisted of memory CD4+ T cells sorted from blood. The subset was: CD45RA-negative fraction. The receptors here all came from a woman aged 25 to 45 in good health.

On this clone itself: Within the sample, other DNA sequences also encode this same CDR3. The J gene is TRBJ2-3, the V gene TRBV28, with 9 bases aligning to TRBD2. Trimming cost V 2 bases and J 1 base; bases outside gene matches: 1. The CDR3 is made up of 15 amino acids. Germline assignment: CDR1 MDHEN and CDR2 SYDVKM. CDR3 in amino acids: CASSLVAGGTDTQYF. Written as DNA, the CDR3 is TGTGCCAGCAGTTTAGTAGCGGGGGGCACAGATACGCAGTATTTT.

The chain employs TRBV4-2 and TRBJ2-3, with 7 bases aligning to TRBD2. This CDR3 has 16 residues. Germline CDR1 and CDR2: LGHNA and YNFKEQ. The junction had 10 bases not matched to a gene; V was cut back by 3 bases and J by 4 bases. The CDR3 loop is CASSQLAGEGPDTQYF. The CDR3 nucleotides are TGTGCCAGCAGCCAGTTAGCGGGCGAGGGCCCAGATACGCAGTATTTT.

This clone has more than one count but fewer than ten. The V gene is TRBV4-1, the J gene TRBJ2-7; possibly TRBD2 for D (6 bases). The CDR3 is made up of 14 amino acids. V lost 8 bases to trimming and J lost 9 bases, with 23 bases between them. Germline V gene sequence: CDR1 MGHRA, CDR2 YSYEKL. CDR3 nucleotide sequence: TGCGCCAGCTCCACCGGGGGAGTCCAGTTCGGGCAGTACTTC. Its translation is CASSTGGVQFGQYF.

This chain connects TRBV5-4 to TRBJ1-3, with D tentatively TRBD1 (5 bases). Germline V gene lookup returns CDR1 SGHNT and CDR2 YYREEE (reference sequence). This CDR3 contains 15 residues. The V end lost 1 base, the J end lost 0 bases, and 8 bases lay between the germline ends. In DNA form, the CDR3 reads TGTGCCAGCAGCTTGATGGGGGGCTCTGGAAACACCATATATTTT. Protein product: CASSLMGGSGNTIYF.

V usage is TRBV28 and J usage is TRBJ1-1; D uncertain. The CDR3 covers 12 residues. CDR1 is MDHEN and CDR2 is SYDVKM in the germline V gene. The germline V and J ends were trimmed by 6 bases and 4 bases, with 9 bases remaining between them. DNA for the CDR3: TGTGCCAGCAGCGGGCGGACCACTGAAGCTTTCTTT. It yields the protein CASSGRTTEAFF.

The V and J genes are TRBV9 and TRBJ2-1, with a possible D match to TRBD2 (6 bases). The CDR3 length is 16 residues. Germline V gene lookup returns CDR1 SGDLS and CDR2 YYNGEE. V was trimmed by 5 bases and J by 6 bases, leaving 21 bases between them. CDR3 sequence reads: CASSAPRLGRANEQFF. CDR3 sequence (DNA): TGTGCCAGCAGTGCCCCGAGACTAGGCAGAGCCAATGAGCAGTTCTTC.

V usage is TRBV19 and J usage is TRBJ2-7; possibly TRBD1 for D (6 bases). The CDR3 has 13 residues. Germline V lookup: CDR1 LNHDA, CDR2 SQIVND (reference sequence). V gave up 8 bases and J gave up 7 bases, with 18 bases separating them. The chain's CDR3 is CASQLPGQKEQYF. CDR3 nucleotides: TGTGCCAGTCAACTACCGGGACAAAAAGAGCAGTACTTC.

The chain is built from TRBV18 and TRBJ1-2; the D is unclear. The germline V gene encodes CDR1 KGHSH and CDR2 LQKENI. Trimming removed 5 bases at V and 4 bases at J, with 11 bases between. The CDR3 spans 13 residues. The CDR3 loop is CASSEDESYGYTF. In DNA form, the CDR3 reads TGTGCCAGCTCAGAAGACGAGAGCTATGGCTACACCTTC.

This chain uses TRBV5-1 with TRBJ2-7; TRBD2 aligns across 10 bases. Germline CDR1 and CDR2: SGHRS and YFSETQ. Germline trimming cut 2 bases from V and 2 bases from J; bases unmatched to any gene: 4. CDR3 length: 15 residues. This CDR3 is CASSLLAGTTYEQYF. The DNA for the CDR3 is TGCGCCAGCAGCTTACTAGCGGGGACCACCTACGAGCAGTACTTC.

This clone was observed a few times. The gene calls are TRBV19 and TRBJ2-7; TRBD1 is a possible D gene (6 bases). The CDR3 has 15 residues. Germline values: CDR1 LNHDA, CDR2 SQIVND (reference sequence). V was trimmed by 5 bases and J by 4 bases, leaving 18 bases between them. CDR3 in DNA: TGTGCCAGTAGTGCGGACAGCTTTTCTTTTTACGAGCAGTACTTC. It codes for CASSADSFSFYEQYF.

As regards this clone: Germline is not matched at one junction end, which may reflect a read error. The rearrangement links TRBV19 to TRBJ1-5; the match to TRBD1 covers 8 bases. The V gene's germline CDR1 is LNHDA and CDR2 SQIVND (reference sequence). The CDR3 is 14 amino acids. CDR3 DNA sequence: TGTGCCAGTAGTATTTCAGGGGGCAATAAGCCCCAGCATTTT. Translating it yields CASSISGGNKPQHF.

The V call is TRBV4-2, the J call TRBJ2-4; tentatively, D is TRBD2 (6 bases). V was cut by 3 bases and J by 0 bases, with 15 bases left in between. There are 17 residues in the CDR3. Germline loops: CDR1 LGHNA, CDR2 YNFKEQ. The CDR3 DNA reads as TGTGCCAGCAGCCAGGCGTGGGACTTCCAAGCCAAAAACATTCAGTACTTC. It encodes CASSQAWDFQAKNIQYF.

This CDR3 reads CASRRGQGLGELFF. The CDR3 region has the DNA TGTGCCAGCAGAAGAGGACAGGGGCTTGGGGAGCTGTTTTTT. The chain couples TRBV7-2 to TRBJ2-2, with TRBD1 matching over 9 bases. J lost 8 bases, V lost 6 bases, and 7 bases had no gene match. Germline V CDR1 and CDR2: SGHTA, FQGNSA. The CDR3 loop spans 14 amino acids.

The gene calls are TRBV28 and TRBJ1-2; no firm D call. The CDR3 is 14 residues long. The V end lost 2 bases, the J end lost 1 base, and 8 bases lay between the germline ends. Germline-derived CDR1 and CDR2 are MDHEN and SYDVKM. This CDR3 is CASSLVDLNYGYTF. In DNA, the CDR3 is TGTGCCAGCAGTTTAGTAGATCTTAACTATGGCTACACCTTC.

The CDR3: CASSLAGSRDTQYF. CDR3 DNA: TGTGCCAGCAGCTTGGCTGGGTCGAGGGATACGCAGTATTTT. The chain couples TRBV5-4 to TRBJ2-3; D gene unclear. Germline V gene lookup returns CDR1 SGHNT and CDR2 YYREEE (reference sequence). V was clipped by 0 bases and J by 6 bases, with 11 bases between them. The CDR3 is 14 residues long.

The V and J genes are TRBV2 and TRBJ1-4; D is perhaps TRBD1 (6 bases). The V end lost 5 bases, the J end lost 0 bases, and 10 bases lay between the germline ends. Germline values: CDR1 SNHLY, CDR2 FYNNEI. This CDR3 spans 15 amino acids. CDR3 region: CASSSQGTTNEKLFF. The CDR3 bases are TGTGCCAGCAGTTCGCAGGGGACAACTAATGAAAAACTGTTTTTT.

The V call is TRBV4-1, the J call TRBJ2-5; TRBD2 matches at 12 bases. V trimming: 3 bases; J trimming: 4 bases; junction bases outside the gene matches: 15. There are 19 residues in the CDR3. CDR1 is MGHRA, CDR2 YSYEKL, per germline. CDR3 coding DNA: TGCGCCAGCAGCCACCCACTATCTAGCGGGAGGGCCCATCCAGAGACCCAGTACTTC. Protein: CASSHPLSSGRAHPETQYF.

The chain employs TRBV4-1 and TRBJ2-1; D might be TRBD2 (5 bases). Per the germline V gene, CDR1 is MGHRA and CDR2 is YSYEKL. The CDR3 is 14 amino acids. The V and J ends lost 1 base and 8 bases respectively, with 12 bases between them. Here the CDR3 reads CASSQGLAQHEQFF. The DNA for the CDR3 is TGCGCCAGCAGCCAAGGGTTAGCGCAACATGAGCAGTTCTTC.

This clone appeared once. V and J are TRBV19 and TRBJ1-5; maybe TRBD1 (6 bases). V shed 5 bases and J shed 7 bases, with 15 bases lying between them. The CDR3 contains 14 residues. From germline, CDR1 is LNHDA and CDR2 SQIVND (reference sequence). The CDR3 nucleotides are TGTGCCAGTAGTTCGACAGGAGCAGCCCAGCCCCAGCATTTT. Protein product: CASSSTGAAQPQHF.

This chain uses TRBV27 with TRBJ1-5; no definite D call. Germline CDR1 reads MNHEY; CDR2 reads SMNVEV (reference sequence). The CDR3 extends over 14 amino acids. The V end lost 3 bases, the J end lost 3 bases, and 9 bases lay between the germline ends. CDR3 protein: CASSLYYDNQPQHF. CDR3 nucleotides: TGTGCCAGCAGTTTGTACTATGACAATCAGCCCCAGCATTTT.

The chain employs TRBV30 and TRBJ2-1; a weak D match, TRBD2 (6 bases). The CDR3 covers 15 residues. In germline, CDR1 is GTSNPN, CDR2 SVGIG (reference sequence). Trimming left V 0 bases short and J 5 bases short, with 14 bases between. This CDR3 is CAWSVGLTRDNEQFF. CDR3 sequence (DNA): TGTGCCTGGAGTGTTGGACTAACTAGGGACAATGAGCAGTTCTTC.

The chain links TRBV25-1 to TRBJ2-7; weak D call: TRBD2 (6 bases). Germline values: CDR1 MGHDK, CDR2 SYGVNS. The CDR3 contains 15 residues. The V gene lost 5 bases and the J gene lost 5 bases, with 19 bases spanning the gap. CDR3 region: CASSHQAGTSDEQYF. The CDR3, as DNA: TGTGCCAGCAGTCACCAAGCGGGCACGTCCGACGAGCAGTACTTC.

The CDR3 loop reads CASSLGGANTDTQYF. The CDR3 DNA sequence: TGTGCCAGCAGTTTAGGGGGGGCGAACACAGATACGCAGTATTTT. This rearrangement joins TRBV28 to TRBJ2-3; D is possibly TRBD2 (7 bases). The germline V gene has CDR1 MDHEN and CDR2 SYDVKM. The CDR3 is made up of 15 amino acids. Trimming cost V 2 bases and J 2 bases, with 11 bases left between them.

This clone occurred a few times. The chain uses TRBV11-2 and TRBJ2-5, with TRBD1 as a possible D gene (6 bases). Per the germline V gene, CDR1 is SGHAT and CDR2 is FQNNGV. The V gene lost 2 bases and the J gene lost 4 bases, with 14 bases spanning the gap. The CDR3 totals 15 residues. CDR3 residues: CASSLSRGAGETQYF. CDR3 coding DNA: TGTGCCAGCAGCTTATCCAGGGGCGCGGGAGAGACCCAGTACTTC.

The table lists this clone with a few counts. This chain uses TRBV23-1 with TRBJ1-2; 10 bases are a match to TRBD1. TRBV23-1 is assigned to the ORF class and has an uncertain function. Trimming removed 2 bases from V and 2 bases from J; junction bases left unmatched: 2. This CDR3 spans 15 amino acids. In DNA form, the CDR3 reads TGCGCCAGCAGTCAACCGGGACAGGGGAACTATGGCTACACCTTC. Its translation: CASSQPGQGNYGYTF.